Shown below are 20 T cell receptor beta chains from a single sample sequenced in a study of molecular identifiers for immune sequencing clone quantification. TCRdb analysed the PCR reads with MiXCR anew, one entry per CDR3 protein. The sample has about 330,000 distinct CDR3 sequences, about 22% seen once. The sample comprised naive CD8+ T cells from blood, with Jurkat cell RNA spiked in. Stated subset: FACS-sorted CD8+CD4-CCR7+CD45RA+ naive T cells. The source of these receptors is a human donor in good health. Some libraries in this study had Jurkat cell RNA spiked in.

This clonotype was picked up many times. The gene calls are TRBV5-1 and TRBJ2-7; D ambiguous. The CDR3 sequence is 13 residues long. Trimming took off 0 bases at V and 4 bases at J, with 8 bases between the two ends. CDR1 and CDR2 from the germline V gene are SGHRS and YFSETQ. CDR3 protein: CASSLDSIYEQYF. The CDR3 DNA reads TGCGCCAGCAGCTTGGATAGTATTTACGAGCAGTACTTC. The full variable domain, in which reference TRBV5-1 and TRBJ2-7 provide the parts outside the CDR3, is KAGVTQTPRYLIKTRGQQVTLSCSPISGHRSVSWYQQTPGQGLQFLFEYFSETQRNKGNFPGRFSGRQFSNSRSEMNVSTLELGDSALYLCASSLDSIYEQYFGPGTRLTVT.

This clonotype has ten or more counts. This chain's CDR3 is CSAQSGVTEAFF. The CDR3 DNA reads TGCAGCGCCCAATCGGGGGTCACTGAAGCTTTCTTT. The rearrangement links TRBV29-1 to TRBJ1-1; perhaps TRBD1 as D (5 bases). Trimming shortened V by 7 bases and J by 4 bases, and 13 bases separated the two germline ends. The CDR3 extends over 12 amino acids. From germline, CDR1 is SQVTM and CDR2 ANQGSEA.

This clonotype was seen a handful of times. The chain has TRBV27 and TRBJ2-7; 7 bases line up with TRBD1. V lost 10 bases, J lost 2 bases, and 14 bases stayed unmatched. The germline V gene has CDR1 MNHEY and CDR2 SMNVEV (reference sequence). There are 15 residues in the CDR3. In nucleotides, the CDR3 is TGTGCCATCGCCACGAGACAGGGCAGAGCCTACGAGCAGTACTTC. Translating it yields CAIATRQGRAYEQYF.

Concerning this clonotype: This may come from a read error, since a much larger clone is one base off. V gene TRBV6-6 combines with J gene TRBJ1-5, with unresolved D. Germline V gene sequence: CDR1 MNHNY, CDR2 SVGAGI (reference sequence). The ends were cut back, 2 bases at V and 5 bases at J, with 4 bases in the middle. This CDR3 has 12 residues. CDR3 sequence: CASSYPYQPQHF. The CDR3, as DNA: TGTGCCAGCAGTTACCCGTATCAGCCCCAGCATTTT.

About this clonotype: The conserved phenylalanine or tryptophan normally closing the CDR3 is absent here, so this likely arose from a read error. This rearrangement joins TRBV30 to TRBJ2-5; tentative D call: TRBD2 (7 bases). Deletions cut 4 bases from V and 5 bases from J, with 20 bases between. CDR1 and CDR2 (germline): GTSNPN, SVGIG (reference sequence). The CDR3 consists of 15 residues. The CDR3 region is CAWTPGGGPLETQYY. CDR3 bases: TGTGCCTGGACCCCTGGGGGGGGGCCTTTGGAGACCCAGTACTAC.

The rearrangement uses TRBV18 and TRBJ2-3, with D perhaps TRBD2 (6 bases). V shed 2 bases and J shed 4 bases, with 10 bases lying between them. Germline V gives CDR1 KGHSH, CDR2 LQKENI. This CDR3 contains 14 residues. CDR3 loop: CASSPRDCPDTQYF. CDR3 bases: TGTGCCAGCTCACCAAGGGACTGTCCAGATACGCAGTATTTT.

In regard to this clonotype: A junction end diverges from the germline sequence, so it may reflect a read error. V and J are TRBV7-2 and TRBJ2-7; D possibly corresponds to TRBD2 (6 bases). Germline CDR1 and CDR2: SGHTA and FQGNSA. The CDR3 contains 14 residues. The CDR3, as DNA: TGTGCCGGCAGCTTAGGATGGGGGGCCTACGAGCAGTACTTC. It yields the protein CAGSLGWGAYEQYF.

Notes on this clonotype: This CDR3 is missing its conserved last phenylalanine or tryptophan, likely due to a read error. This chain joins TRBV7-8 and TRBJ2-7; 7 bases align to TRBD2. The CDR3 extends over 14 amino acids. Germline-derived CDR1 and CDR2 are SGHVS and FQNEAQ. The CDR3 loop is CARSPPGGPYEQYS. The CDR3 DNA reads TGTGCCCGCAGCCCGCCGGGGGGACCTTACGAGCAGTACTCC.

This clonotype was seen more than once but under ten times. V and J are TRBV5-8 and TRBJ2-1; no clear D gene. The CDR3 spans 14 residues. V lost 0 bases to trimming and J lost 5 bases, with 9 bases between them. Germline V gene sequence: CDR1 SGHTS, CDR2 YDEGEE. CDR3 sequence: CASSLGLDDNEQFF. The CDR3 DNA is TGTGCCAGCAGCTTGGGCCTCGACGACAATGAGCAGTTCTTC.

The chain has TRBV29-1 and TRBJ2-7; TRBD2 agrees at 7 bases. The CDR3 is 11 amino acids. Germline loops: CDR1 SQVTM, CDR2 ANQGSEA. The trim removed 3 bases at V and 5 bases at J, leaving 1 base unmatched. The CDR3 DNA reads TGCAGCGTTGAGCGGGGGAACGAGCAGTACTTC. Translating gives CSVERGNEQYF.

As to this clonotype: A read error is possible here, since a much larger clone lies one base away. The genes are TRBV11-2 and TRBJ2-4, with D hard to call. The ends were cut back, 2 bases at V and 5 bases at J, with 13 bases in the middle. The CDR3 has 15 residues. Germline CDR1 reads SGHAT; CDR2 reads FQNNGV. The CDR3 is CASSLKSRLENIQYF. In nucleotides, the CDR3 is TGTGCCAGCAGCTTAAAATCCAGGTTGGAAAACATTCAGTACTTC.

The V gene is TRBV18, the J gene TRBJ1-2; D not certain. Trimming left V 6 bases short and J 4 bases short, with 12 bases between. Germline V CDR1 and CDR2: KGHSH, LQKENI. The length of the CDR3 is 13 residues. The CDR3 bases are TGTGCCAGCTCTCCGGACGGAGTCTATGGCTACACCTTC. It translates to CASSPDGVYGYTF.

This clonotype has at least ten counts. CDR3 in amino acids: CASSFWGSPSDTQYF. In DNA form, the CDR3 reads TGTGCCAGCAGCTTTTGGGGGAGCCCGTCGGATACGCAGTATTTT. V usage is TRBV5-6 and J usage is TRBJ2-3, with D possibly called TRBD1 or TRBD2 (5 bases each). The V gene's germline CDR1 is SGHDT and CDR2 YYEEEE. The length of the CDR3 is 15 residues. With 2 bases removed from V and 6 bases from J, the gap between germline ends came to 16 bases.

The table lists this clonotype with a few counts. The chain employs TRBV19 and TRBJ1-6, with D possibly TRBD1 on 5 matching bases. The V end was cut by 6 bases, the J end by 10 bases, with 25 bases between. The CDR3 extends over 17 amino acids. From germline, CDR1 is LNHDA and CDR2 SQIVND (reference sequence). The DNA for the CDR3 is TGTGCCAGTAGCCGCGGACTTGATAGGGGAAGAGGATCACCCCTCCACTTT. Its translation is CASSRGLDRGRGSPLHF.

This clonotype has ten or more counts. The chain uses TRBV7-9 and TRBJ2-4; a possible D gene is TRBD2 (5 bases). The CDR3 length is 18 residues. The V gene's germline CDR1 is SEHNR and CDR2 FQNEAQ (reference sequence). With 4 bases removed from V and 0 bases from J, the gap between germline ends came to 19 bases. The CDR3 coding sequence is TGTGCCAGCAGCTCAAGCCGTGAGGGCGACTTAGCCAAAAACATTCAGTACTTC. This sequence encodes CASSSSREGDLAKNIQYF.

The chain carries TRBV13 and TRBJ2-7; 11 bases map to TRBD2. Germline CDR1 PRHDT, CDR2 FYEKMQ (reference sequence). The CDR3 is made up of 15 amino acids. J lost 3 bases, V lost 3 bases, and 4 bases had no gene match. The CDR3: CASSFTSGGFYEQYF. The CDR3 DNA reads TGTGCCAGCAGCTTTACTAGCGGGGGCTTCTACGAGCAGTACTTC.

About this clonotype itself: At one of its ends the junction is not consistent with the germline gene, which may arise from a read error. The chain links TRBV29-1 to TRBJ2-7; D is perhaps TRBD2 (6 bases). The CDR3 covers 16 residues. The V gene's germline CDR1 is SQVTM and CDR2 ANQGSEA. The CDR3: CSVEGTARGGAYEQSF. The CDR3 coding sequence is TGCAGCGTTGAAGGGACCGCCCGGGGAGGCGCCTACGAGCAGTCCTTC.

Remarks on this clonotype: With a much larger clone just one base away, this may be a read error. This chain connects TRBV29-1 to TRBJ1-1; D call uncertain. The CDR3 is 13 amino acids. Germline CDR1 reads SQVTM; CDR2 reads ANQGSEA. CDR3 residues: CCVAPTRGLESFF. CDR3 sequence (DNA): TGCTGCGTGGCCCCCACTCGTGGTCTCGAATCTTTCTTT. Combining the CDR3 with reference TRBV29-1 and TRBJ1-1 gives the whole variable domain SAVISQKPSRDICQRGTSLTIQCQVDSQVTMMFWYRQQPGQSLTLIATANQGSEATYESGFVIDKFPISRPNLTFSTLTVSNMSPEDSSIYLCCVAPTRGLESFFGQGTRLTVV.

This clonotype was observed a handful of times. The CDR3: CASSQYTGILLSYEQYF. The DNA of the CDR3 is TGCGCCAGCAGCCAATATACAGGGATACTTCTATCCTACGAGCAGTACTTC. This chain links TRBV4-1 with TRBJ2-7; D may be TRBD1 (6 bases). Germline V CDR1 and CDR2: MGHRA, YSYEKL. The CDR3 is 17 amino acids. Trimming removed 2 bases at V and 1 base at J, with 18 bases between.

This clonotype was seen ten or more times. V usage is TRBV28 and J usage is TRBJ2-3; TRBD2 aligns across 13 bases. The CDR3 runs 16 residues. Germline V gives CDR1 MDHEN, CDR2 SYDVKM. Unmatched junction bases numbered 6, after V lost 6 bases and J lost 3 bases. CDR3 nucleotide sequence: TGTGCCAGCAGCCTAACTAGCGGGAGGGTTACAGATACGCAGTATTTT. Residues: CASSLTSGRVTDTQYF. Using reference TRBV28 and TRBJ2-3 for the parts outside the CDR3, the full variable domain is DVKVTQSSRYLVKRTGEKVFLECVQDMDHENMFWYRQDPGLGLRLIYFSYDVKMKEKGDIPEGYSVSREKKERFSLILESASTNQTSMYLCASSLTSGRVTDTQYFGPGTRLTVL.